What follows are 29 T cell receptor beta chains derived from one specimen sequenced in a study of vaccination and CD4 T cells after COVID-19. The treatment here: approximately 9-day PBMC culture with coronavirus spike peptide pools or control peptides (ViraFEST assay). The antigens these receptors bind are not known. Sequencing of DNA taken from cultured CD4+ T cells relied on the Oncomine TCR Beta short-read assay. TCRdb redid the calling of the PCR reads with MiXCR, one entry per CDR3 protein. The table has some 25,000 distinct CDR3 sequences, less than 80% seen once; the top ten hold over 7.5%. The sequencing input was CD4+ T cells from blood, cultured in vitro. Receptor source: a human donor who had recovered from COVID-19.

V and J are TRBV5-8 and TRBJ2-3, with D unresolved. The CDR3 has 9 residues. Germline CDR1 is SGHTS and CDR2 is YDEGEE. Trimming cost V 6 bases and J 9 bases, with 5 bases left between them. The CDR3: CASKDTQYF. The CDR3, as DNA: TGTGCCAGCAAGGACACGCAGTATTTT.

The chain carries TRBV6-5 and TRBJ1-1, with D perhaps matching TRBD1 (6 bases). Germline V gene data show CDR1 as MNHEY and CDR2 as SVGAGI. V gave up 3 bases and J gave up 1 base, with 12 bases separating them. CDR3 length: 15 residues. Here the CDR3 reads CASSYGTGKNTEAFF. CDR3 DNA: TGTGCCAGCAGTTATGGTACAGGGAAGAACACTGAAGCTTTCTTT.

The chain links TRBV19 to TRBJ1-5, with D unresolved. Trimming stripped 3 bases from V and 3 bases from J, with 18 bases between. Germline V gene lookup returns CDR1 LNHDA and CDR2 SQIVND (reference sequence). The CDR3 contains 17 residues. The CDR3 sequence is CASSMPQGGPLNQPQHF. The CDR3 DNA reads TGTGCCAGTAGTATGCCCCAAGGAGGACCCCTCAATCAGCCCCAGCATTTT. The full variable domain, rest sourced from reference TRBV19 and TRBJ1-5, is DGGITQSPKYLFRKEGQNVTLSCEQNLNHDAMYWYRQDPGQGLRLIYYSQIVNDFQKGDIAEGYSVSREKKESFPLTVTSAQKNPTAFYLCASSMPQGGPLNQPQHFGDGTRLSIL.

The chain joins TRBV29-1 to TRBJ2-2; 7 bases fit TRBD1. Germline V gene sequence: CDR1 SQVTM, CDR2 ANQGSEA. V trimming: 7 bases; J trimming: 4 bases; junction bases outside the gene matches: 6. The CDR3 is made up of 13 amino acids. The DNA for the CDR3 is TGCAGCGGAAGGGACAGAAGCACCGGGGAGCTGTTTTTT. It translates to CSGRDRSTGELFF.

This chain links TRBV6-1 with TRBJ1-6; 12 bases line up with TRBD1. Germline values: CDR1 MNHNS, CDR2 SASEGT. The CDR3 has 18 residues. V was pared by 1 base and J by 8 bases, with 9 bases of the junction left unmatched. The CDR3 DNA is TGTGCCAGCAGTGAAGAGGGACAGGGGGCGTTCGGTTATTCACCCCTCCACTTT. Protein sequence: CASSEEGQGAFGYSPLHF.

This chain connects TRBV6-2 or TRBV6-3 to TRBJ2-3; 8 bases fit TRBD2. The CDR3 spans 16 residues. Per germline, CDR1 MNHEY and CDR2 SVGEGT. The V segment lost 7 bases and the J segment 6 bases; nucleotides outside the gene matches: 15. CDR3 sequence: CASTYGRLAGVDTQYF. The DNA for the CDR3 is TGTGCCAGCACCTACGGTAGGCTAGCGGGTGTGGATACGCAGTATTTT.

There are a few counts of this clonotype. J is TRBJ1-1 and V is TRBV7-2; 7 bases line up with TRBD1. Germline V gene lookup returns CDR1 SGHTA and CDR2 FQGNSA. CDR3 size: 15 residues. J was trimmed by 0 bases and V by 3 bases; bases with no gene match: 4. The CDR3 DNA sequence: TGTGCCAGCAGCTTTTGGGGACAGATGAACACTGAAGCTTTCTTT. Its protein product is CASSFWGQMNTEAFF.

The rearrangement uses TRBV5-1 and TRBJ2-6; D unclear. The V end was cut by 4 bases, the J end by 7 bases, with 12 bases between. This CDR3 has 14 amino acids. The germline V gene has CDR1 SGHRS and CDR2 YFSETQ. This CDR3 is CASSIALGANVLTF. DNA of the CDR3: TGCGCCAGCAGCATCGCTCTGGGTGCCAACGTCCTGACTTTC.

The CDR3 DNA is TGTGCCAGCAGCTTACGTTTGGCTAGCGGGAGGGCCACCGGGGAGCTGTTTTTT. This gives the protein CASSLRLASGRATGELFF. The chain employs TRBV7-2 and TRBJ2-2; 12 positions agree with TRBD2. CDR1 and CDR2 (germline): SGHTA, FQGNSA. V shed 2 bases and J 4 bases; nucleotides not matched to a gene: 8. This CDR3 spans 18 amino acids.

The chain employs TRBV4-3 and TRBJ2-7; the D gene is possibly TRBD2 (6 bases). Looked up from germline, CDR1 is LGHNA and CDR2 is YSLEER. The CDR3 is 15 residues long. Trimming removed 3 bases at V and 1 base at J, with 13 bases between. This CDR3 reads CASSHVRDSSYEQYF. In nucleotides, the CDR3 is TGCGCCAGCAGCCACGTCCGGGACTCTTCCTACGAGCAGTACTTC.

CDR3 loop: CASSRDRVRGYTF. Here the CDR3 DNA reads TGTGCCAGCAGTCGGGACAGGGTACGAGGCTACACCTTC. V and J are TRBV28 and TRBJ1-2; 9 nucleotides match TRBD1. The CDR3 extends over 13 amino acids. The trim removed 5 bases at V and 8 bases at J, leaving 6 bases unmatched. The germline CDR1 and CDR2 sequences are MDHEN and SYDVKM.

This rearrangement joins TRBV6-1 to TRBJ1-3; D gene uncertain. This CDR3 comprises 17 residues. V dropped 6 bases and J dropped 3 bases, with 21 bases sitting between them. The germline gives CDR1 MNHNS, CDR2 SASEGT. The CDR3 is CASRAEVPPRVGNTIYF. CDR3 in DNA: TGTGCCAGCAGAGCAGAGGTACCACCGCGGGTTGGAAACACCATATATTTT.

This chain connects TRBV14 to TRBJ1-1; TRBD1 aligns across 10 bases. Germline V lookup: CDR1 SGHDN, CDR2 FVKESK. Trimming at V came to 6 bases and at J to 11 bases, leaving 12 bases not matched to a gene. This CDR3 comprises 14 residues. DNA of the CDR3: TGTGCCAGCAGTCTGGGACAGGGGCGTACTCGGGCTTTCTTT. Protein product: CASSLGQGRTRAFF. The entire variable domain, with the rest obtained from reference TRBV14 and TRBJ1-1, is as follows: EAGVTQFPSHSVIEKGQTVTLRCDPISGHDNLYWYRRVMGKEIKFLLHFVKESKQDESGMPNNRFLAERTGGTYSTLKVQPAELEDSGVYFCASSLGQGRTRAFFGQGTRLTVV.

The rearrangement joins TRBV6-1 to TRBJ1-2, with D perhaps matching TRBD1 (5 bases). The CDR3 spans 15 residues. Germline values: CDR1 MNHNS, CDR2 SASEGT. Trimming took 5 bases from V and 8 from J, leaving 21 bases between them. The CDR3 nucleotides read TGTGCCAGCAGTCCGAGCGGCAGGGTAGTCGGAGGCTACACCTTC. Translating gives CASSPSGRVVGGYTF.

J is TRBJ1-5 and V is TRBV6-5, with 9 nucleotides matching TRBD1. Germline V CDR1 and CDR2: MNHEY, SVGAGI. Trimming at V came to 2 bases and at J to 6 bases, leaving 5 bases not matched to a gene. The CDR3 is 15 residues long. The CDR3 region has the DNA TGTGCCAGCAGTTACCTTACAGGGGGCTCTCAGCCCCAGCATTTT. It encodes CASSYLTGGSQPQHF.

This clonotype was seen a handful of times. The chain has TRBV20-1 and TRBJ2-3; 7 nucleotides match TRBD2. V trimming: 5 bases; J trimming: 2 bases; junction bases outside the gene matches: 7. The CDR3 is 14 residues long. Per germline, CDR1 DFQATT and CDR2 SNEGSKA (reference sequence). CDR3 sequence: CSALSGPSTDTQYF. Here the CDR3 DNA reads TGCAGTGCTCTTAGCGGGCCCTCCACAGATACGCAGTATTTT.

The DNA for the CDR3 is TGTGCCACCAGTGCCCCAGGGTACTCTGGGGCCAACGTCCTGACTTTC. Translation gives CATSAPGYSGANVLTF. The chain has TRBV24-1 and TRBJ2-6, with TRBD1 as a possible D gene (5 bases). Trimming took off 5 bases at V and 0 bases at J, with 10 bases between the two ends. Germline V gene data show CDR1 as KGHDR and CDR2 as SFDVKD. This CDR3 has 16 amino acids.

The chain recombines TRBV24-1 with TRBJ2-1; TRBD2 matches 11 bases. Germline V gene lookup returns CDR1 KGHDR and CDR2 SFDVKD. The CDR3 runs to 17 residues. Trimming cost V 4 bases and J 0 bases; bases outside gene matches: 4. The CDR3 spells CATSDRLAGSSYNEQFF. Written as DNA, the CDR3 is TGTGCCACCAGTGACCGACTAGCGGGGAGCTCCTACAATGAGCAGTTCTTC.

The chain combines TRBV30 with TRBJ2-7; D gene uncertain. Per the germline V gene, CDR1 is GTSNPN and CDR2 is SVGIG (reference sequence). The CDR3 is 15 residues long. V dropped 3 bases and J dropped 3 bases, with 18 bases sitting between them. CDR3 nucleotides: TGTGCCTGGAGGTATGCCGAGCGCGATTTCTACGAGCAGTACTTC. This gives the protein CAWRYAERDFYEQYF.

This rearrangement joins TRBV7-6 to TRBJ2-1, with 9 bases identical to TRBD1. With V trimmed by 5 bases and J by 0 bases, 5 bases remained unmatched. Germline lookup yields CDR1 SGHVS and CDR2 FNYEAQ. The CDR3 has 16 amino acids. CDR3 loop: CASSKTGGSSYNEQFF. The CDR3 nucleotides are TGTGCCAGCAGCAAGACAGGGGGGAGCTCCTACAATGAGCAGTTCTTC.

This chain joins TRBV6-1 and TRBJ1-5; D call uncertain. CDR3 length: 12 residues. The germline gives CDR1 MNHNS, CDR2 SASEGT. Trimming took 7 bases from V and 7 from J, leaving 11 bases between them. The chain's CDR3 is CASIGFGQPQHF. Here the CDR3 DNA reads TGTGCCAGCATAGGATTCGGGCAGCCCCAGCATTTT.

This clonotype was detected a few times. The chain uses TRBV2 and TRBJ1-1; D is unresolved. V was pared by 3 bases and J by 3 bases, with 5 bases between. CDR1 and CDR2 from the germline V gene are SNHLY and FYNNEI. The CDR3 has 12 amino acids. CDR3 nucleotides: TGTGCCAGCAGTGAGAAGTACACTGAAGCTTTCTTT. This encodes CASSEKYTEAFF.

J is TRBJ1-1 and V is TRBV7-8; D gene uncertain. This CDR3 comprises 17 residues. Germline assignment: CDR1 SGHVS and CDR2 FQNEAQ. Trimming removed 5 bases from V and 5 bases from J, with 24 bases in between. The CDR3 spells CASSPISGYSRGTEAFF. The CDR3 DNA reads as TGTGCCAGCAGCCCAATCTCCGGGTACAGCAGAGGTACTGAAGCTTTCTTT.

The rearrangement joins TRBV7-3 to TRBJ2-1, with 8 bases aligning to TRBD1. The CDR3 is 14 amino acids. Germline loops: CDR1 SGHTA, CDR2 FQGTGA. Trimming cost V 5 bases and J 11 bases; bases outside gene matches: 11. CDR3 loop: CASSPGPDRVKQFF. CDR3 coding DNA: TGTGCCAGCAGCCCGGGCCCGGACAGGGTCAAGCAGTTCTTC.

The rearrangement joins TRBV11-2 to TRBJ2-7; TRBD1 aligns across 7 bases. The CDR3 runs 16 residues. Germline CDR1 reads SGHAT; CDR2 reads FQNNGV. Trimming removed 5 bases from V and 0 bases from J; junction bases left unmatched: 10. The CDR3 DNA follows: TGTGCCAGCAGCGCCCAGACAGGGCATAGCTCCTACGAGCAGTACTTC. Translated, it gives CASSAQTGHSSYEQYF.

V usage is TRBV7-6 and J usage is TRBJ2-1; 7 bases agree with TRBD2. V lost 1 base, J lost 7 bases, and 16 bases stayed unmatched. The CDR3 sequence is 18 residues long. Germline V gene sequence: CDR1 SGHVS, CDR2 FNYEAQ. CDR3 sequence: CASSLVGGGVTIGNEQFF. CDR3 DNA: TGTGCCAGCAGCTTAGTGGGCGGGGGAGTTACAATAGGGAATGAGCAGTTCTTC.

V gene TRBV6-5 combines with J gene TRBJ2-1, with D unresolved. CDR3 length: 13 amino acids. The germline V gene encodes CDR1 MNHEY and CDR2 SVGAGI. V lost 4 bases, J lost 8 bases, and 12 bases lay in between. The CDR3 reads CASSLRSRDEQFF. The CDR3 DNA is TGTGCCAGCAGTTTGCGGAGCCGCGATGAGCAGTTCTTC.

This clonotype was observed once. This chain uses TRBV28 with TRBJ1-1; D is possibly TRBD1 (6 bases). V was pared by 6 bases and J by 1 base, with 15 bases between. CDR1 is MDHEN and CDR2 is SYDVKM in the germline V gene. CDR3 size: 15 residues. The CDR3 here is CASSESGVRNTEAFF. The CDR3 DNA sequence: TGTGCCAGCAGCGAATCAGGGGTTAGGAACACTGAAGCTTTCTTT.

The chain carries TRBV20-1 and TRBJ2-5; weak D call: TRBD1 (8 bases). The CDR3 is 13 amino acids. Trimming took off 4 bases at V and 5 bases at J, with 14 bases between the two ends. The germline gives CDR1 DFQATT, CDR2 SNEGSKA (reference sequence). CDR3 residues: CSAKQGGVETQYF. CDR3 DNA: TGCAGTGCTAAACAGGGGGGGGTCGAGACCCAGTACTTC.